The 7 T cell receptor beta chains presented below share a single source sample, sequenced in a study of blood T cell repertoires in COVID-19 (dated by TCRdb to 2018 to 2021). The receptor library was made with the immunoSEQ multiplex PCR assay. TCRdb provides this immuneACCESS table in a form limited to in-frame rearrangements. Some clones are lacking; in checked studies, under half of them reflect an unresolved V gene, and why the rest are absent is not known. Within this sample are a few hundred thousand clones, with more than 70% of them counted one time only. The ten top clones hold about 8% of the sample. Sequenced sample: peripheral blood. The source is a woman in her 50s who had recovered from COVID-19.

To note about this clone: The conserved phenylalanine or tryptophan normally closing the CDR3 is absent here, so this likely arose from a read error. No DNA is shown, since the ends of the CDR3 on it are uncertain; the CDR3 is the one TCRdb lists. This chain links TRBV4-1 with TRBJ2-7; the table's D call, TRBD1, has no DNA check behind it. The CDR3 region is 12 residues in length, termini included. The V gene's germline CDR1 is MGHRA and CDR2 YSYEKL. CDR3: CASSQDPGQGSA.

The CDR3 DNA reads as TGTGCTAGTGGTTTGGGGACATTCAACTATGGCTACACCTTC. Translated: CASGLGTFNYGYTF. The chain uses TRBV12-5 and TRBJ1-2, with D possibly TRBD1 on 5 matching bases. V was trimmed by 1 base and J by 2 bases, leaving 8 bases between them. This CDR3 spans 14 amino acids. CDR1 and CDR2 (germline): LGHNT, FRNRAP.

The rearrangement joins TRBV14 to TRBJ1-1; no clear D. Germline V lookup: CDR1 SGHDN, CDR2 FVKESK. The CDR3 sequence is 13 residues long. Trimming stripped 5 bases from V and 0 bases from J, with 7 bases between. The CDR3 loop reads CASSVSLNTEAFF. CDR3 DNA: TGTGCCAGCAGCGTCAGTTTGAACACTGAAGCTTTCTTT.

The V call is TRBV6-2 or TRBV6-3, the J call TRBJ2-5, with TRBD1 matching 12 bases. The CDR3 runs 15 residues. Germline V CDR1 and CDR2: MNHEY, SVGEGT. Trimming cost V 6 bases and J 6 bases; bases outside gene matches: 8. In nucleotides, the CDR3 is TGTGCCAGCAGCGACGGGACAGGGGGCAGGAAGACCCAGTACTTC. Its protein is CASSDGTGGRKTQYF.

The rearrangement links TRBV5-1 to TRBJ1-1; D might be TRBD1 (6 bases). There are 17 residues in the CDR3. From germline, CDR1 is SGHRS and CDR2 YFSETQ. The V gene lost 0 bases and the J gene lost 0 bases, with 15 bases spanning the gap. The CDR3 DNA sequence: TGCGCCAGCAGCTTGGTCGGACAGTTGAACATGAACACTGAAGCTTTCTTT. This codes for CASSLVGQLNMNTEAFF.

In DNA form, the CDR3 reads TGTGCCTGGAGGTCCGGCGCTACCAGGGCTTTCTTT. Its protein is CAWRSGATRAFF. This sequence joins TRBV30 and TRBJ1-1, with unresolved D. The germline V gene encodes CDR1 GTSNPN and CDR2 SVGIG (reference sequence). Deletions cut 3 bases from V and 11 bases from J, with 16 bases between. There are 12 residues in the CDR3.

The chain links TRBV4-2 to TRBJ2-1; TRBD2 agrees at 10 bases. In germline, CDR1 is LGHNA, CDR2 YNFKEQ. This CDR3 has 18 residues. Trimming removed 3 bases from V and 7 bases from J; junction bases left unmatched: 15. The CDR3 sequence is CASSQPSGRAGGRNEQFF. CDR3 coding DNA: TGTGCCAGCAGCCAGCCCAGCGGGAGGGCCGGGGGGAGGAATGAGCAGTTCTTC.